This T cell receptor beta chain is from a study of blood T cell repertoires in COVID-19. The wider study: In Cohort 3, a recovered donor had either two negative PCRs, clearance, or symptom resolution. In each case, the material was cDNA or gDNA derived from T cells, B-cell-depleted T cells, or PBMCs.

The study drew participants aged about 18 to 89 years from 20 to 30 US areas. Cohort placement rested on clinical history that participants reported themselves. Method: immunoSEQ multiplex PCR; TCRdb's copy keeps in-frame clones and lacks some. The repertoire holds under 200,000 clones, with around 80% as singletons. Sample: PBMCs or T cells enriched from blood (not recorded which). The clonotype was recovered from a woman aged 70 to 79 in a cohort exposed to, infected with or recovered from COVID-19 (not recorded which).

CDR3 sequence reads: CARRREDTQYF. The CDR3 DNA follows: TGTGCCAGGCGGAGGGAGGATACGCAGTATTTT. The chain recombines TRBV27 with TRBJ2-3, with a possible D match to TRBD2 (6 bases). The germline V and J ends were trimmed by 9 bases and 6 bases, with 10 bases remaining between them. This CDR3 is 11 amino acids long. Germline lookup yields CDR1 MNHEY and CDR2 SMNVEV (reference sequence).